This T cell receptor beta chain appears in the sequencing data of a study of shared clonotypes between healthy human individuals. Repertoires were generated with immunoSEQ multiplex PCR, while TCRdb's copy carries only in-frame clones and drops some. The sample includes more than 150,000 clones, 66% of them seen just once. This clone appeared a few times. The material sequenced was memory CD4+ T cells sorted from blood. Subset of the sample: CD45RA-negative fraction. The receptor was derived from a man younger than 45 in good health.

The CDR3 coding sequence is TGTGCCAGCTCACGGAGCGGCAGCGCCTCTGGAAACACCATATATTTT. It translates to CASSRSGSASGNTIYF. The chain is built from TRBV18 and TRBJ1-3, with D uncertain. CDR1 is KGHSH, CDR2 LQKENI, per germline. The CDR3 has 16 residues. V was pared by 4 bases and J by 0 bases, with 13 bases between.